This T cell receptor beta chain came from a study of control samples from healthy donors and cancer patients. The data were produced by immunoSEQ multiplex PCR, yet TCRdb's version contains in-frame clones alone and is incomplete. The sample holds under 130,000 clones, roughly 89% seen once. The germline gives CDR1 MNHEY, CDR2 SMNVEV (reference sequence). V lost 4 bases to trimming and J lost 0 bases, with 16 bases between them. The CDR3 loop spans 17 amino acids. The sequence was collected from a man aged 55 to 69 with lung cancer. V and J are TRBV27 and TRBJ1-3; no clear D gene. Specimen: PBMCs. In DNA form, the CDR3 reads TGTGCCAGCAGTTCCTCCTCTGGACTGAGCTCTGGAAACACCATATATTTT. Its translation: CASSSSSGLSSGNTIYF.